This T cell receptor beta chain was sequenced for a study of human T cells and chemical hapten exposure (dated by TCRdb to the early 2020s). As for the study more broadly: Libraries were combined into a pool for sequencing, and differences in TCR yield between samples came mainly from small differences in library volumes within the pool. In alopecia patients, the study followed how the peripheral blood TCR repertoire changed in vivo over primary and secondary sensitization to diphenylcyclopropenone (DPC), a hapten. For every blood RNA sample, sequencing covered both the TCR alpha and TCR beta chains. Study-level results and caveats: No change with DPC sensitization was found in the number of TCRs above 1 in 1000 frequency, and no evidence of global repertoire structure alterations was found. After repeated subsampling, changes were observed in the strength of the expansion versus patch-test correlation and in the threshold at which the correlation became significant.

The time point label of this sample denotes: healthy volunteer bleed at 2 weeks. Total RNA was isolated from unfractionated whole blood collected in Tempus Blood RNA tubes. Five or six healthy volunteers served as TCR sequencing controls and were bled at day 0, 2 weeks and 6 weeks. At the junction V is shortened by 1 base and J by 2 bases; bases outside the gene matches: 9. Inclusive of the bounding cysteine and phenylalanine, the CDR3 is 17 residues long. The DNA shown is the 51-base CDR3, in frame from base 1. The germline V gene gives CDR1 as LGHNT and CDR2 as FRNRAP. Receptors were amplified or captured by RACE. The sequencing machine was a NextSeq 500. Library preparation attached unique molecular identifiers to individual cDNA molecules for quantitative, reproducible TCR counting. In the source study's methods: A median of approximately 100,000 TCRs per sample was observed, with a range of about 23,224 to 700,000. V, J and CDR3 annotation of the TCR reads was carried out using the Decombinator software suite. Every sample was subsampled to the same number of TCRs (28,000) for the PS versus PT1 abundance plots. TCRs were defined as expanded if absent before sensitization and observed at least eight times at the 2-week time point. TCRdb took the public reads, trimmed them with fastp at Q25, ran MiXCR for clone calling and kept in-frame beta chains. Identical CDR3 proteins give one entry, which carries the most common genes and DNA. The authors' filters were not applied to this entry. This sample gives about 45,000 distinct CDR3 sequences in total; roughly 4.5% of them show up just once. The top ten hold 1.5% to 2% of the sample.

The sample holds many counts of this clonotype. The antigen it recognizes is unknown. Per-base qualities were not stored, and no clone one base away is much larger. This chain joins TRBV12-5 to TRBJ2-3; 7 middle bases align to TRBD1. Sequencing input: whole blood. The sequence derives from a female donor in good health. Some clones in this sample may be carry-over from other donors' samples. The sequenced DNA: TGTGCTAGTGGTTTGGGACCAACAGGGGTTCACACAGATACGCAGTATTTT. Its protein is CASGLGPTGVHTDTQYF.